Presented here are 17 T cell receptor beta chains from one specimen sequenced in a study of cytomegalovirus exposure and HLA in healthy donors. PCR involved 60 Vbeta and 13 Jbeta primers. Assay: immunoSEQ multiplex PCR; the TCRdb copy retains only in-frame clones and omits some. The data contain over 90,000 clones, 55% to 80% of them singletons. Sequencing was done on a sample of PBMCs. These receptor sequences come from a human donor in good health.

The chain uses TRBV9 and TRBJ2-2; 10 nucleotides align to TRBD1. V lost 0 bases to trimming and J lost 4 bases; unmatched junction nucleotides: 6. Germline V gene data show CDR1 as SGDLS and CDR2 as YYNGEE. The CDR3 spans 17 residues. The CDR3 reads CASSVGTGGGSTGELFF. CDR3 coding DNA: TGTGCCAGCAGCGTAGGGACAGGGGGAGGGTCCACCGGGGAGCTGTTTTTT.

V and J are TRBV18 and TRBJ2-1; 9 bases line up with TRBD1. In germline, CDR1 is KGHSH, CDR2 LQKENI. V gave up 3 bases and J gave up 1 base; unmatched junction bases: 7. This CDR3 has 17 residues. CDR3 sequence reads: CASSPGTGTLSYNEQFF. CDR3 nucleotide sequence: TGTGCCAGCTCACCCGGGACAGGGACCCTATCCTACAATGAGCAGTTCTTC. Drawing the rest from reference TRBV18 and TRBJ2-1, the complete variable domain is NAGVMQNPRHLVRRRGQEARLRCSPMKGHSHVYWYRQLPEEGLKFMVYLQKENIIDESGMPKERFSAEFPKEGPSILRIQQVVRGDSAAYFCASSPGTGTLSYNEQFFGPGTRLTVL.

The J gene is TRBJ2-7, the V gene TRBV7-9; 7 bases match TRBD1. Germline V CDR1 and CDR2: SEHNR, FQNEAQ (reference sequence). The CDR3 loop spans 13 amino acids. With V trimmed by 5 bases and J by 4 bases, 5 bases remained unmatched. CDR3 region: CASSRIQGYEQYF. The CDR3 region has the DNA TGTGCCAGCAGCAGAATACAGGGGTACGAGCAGTACTTC.

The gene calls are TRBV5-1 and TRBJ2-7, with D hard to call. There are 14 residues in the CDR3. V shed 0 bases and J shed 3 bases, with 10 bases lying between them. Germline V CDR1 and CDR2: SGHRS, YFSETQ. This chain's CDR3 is CASSLDQANYEQYF. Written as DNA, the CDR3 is TGCGCCAGCAGCTTGGACCAGGCGAACTACGAGCAGTACTTC.

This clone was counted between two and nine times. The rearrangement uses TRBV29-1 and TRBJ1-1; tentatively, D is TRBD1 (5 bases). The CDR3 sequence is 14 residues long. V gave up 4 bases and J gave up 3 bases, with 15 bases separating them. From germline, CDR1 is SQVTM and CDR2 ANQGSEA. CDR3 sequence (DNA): TGCAGCGTTGGTAAGACAGATGGGGACACTGAAGCTTTCTTT. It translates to CSVGKTDGDTEAFF.

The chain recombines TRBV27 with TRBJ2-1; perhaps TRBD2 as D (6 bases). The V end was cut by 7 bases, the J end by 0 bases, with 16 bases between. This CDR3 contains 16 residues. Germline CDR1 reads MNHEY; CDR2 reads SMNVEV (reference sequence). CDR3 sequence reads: CASKEGQFSSYNEQFF. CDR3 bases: TGTGCCAGCAAGGAGGGGCAGTTTAGCTCCTACAATGAGCAGTTCTTC.

CDR3 region: CASSQSWTGVYEQYF. CDR3 DNA: TGTGCCAGCAGCCAATCGTGGACAGGGGTCTACGAGCAGTACTTC. This rearrangement joins TRBV16 to TRBJ2-5; TRBD1 matches at 9 bases. The J call may be in error: the DNA end matches TRBJ2-7 better. This CDR3 region has 15 residues. From germline, CDR1 is KGHSY and CDR2 FQNENV.

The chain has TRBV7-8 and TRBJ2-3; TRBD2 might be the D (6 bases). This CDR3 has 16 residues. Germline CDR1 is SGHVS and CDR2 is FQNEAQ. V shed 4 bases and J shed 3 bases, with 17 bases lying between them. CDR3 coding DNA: TGTGCCAGCAGCTCGTCTGGAGGGCTGTTGACAGATACGCAGTATTTT. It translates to CASSSSGGLLTDTQYF.

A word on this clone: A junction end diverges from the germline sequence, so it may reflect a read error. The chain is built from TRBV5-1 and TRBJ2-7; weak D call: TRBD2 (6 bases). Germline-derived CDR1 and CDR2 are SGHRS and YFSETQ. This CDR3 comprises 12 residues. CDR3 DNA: TGCGCCAGCATTAGCCAAACGGGAGTCGCCGCATTC. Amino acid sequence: CASISQTGVAAF.

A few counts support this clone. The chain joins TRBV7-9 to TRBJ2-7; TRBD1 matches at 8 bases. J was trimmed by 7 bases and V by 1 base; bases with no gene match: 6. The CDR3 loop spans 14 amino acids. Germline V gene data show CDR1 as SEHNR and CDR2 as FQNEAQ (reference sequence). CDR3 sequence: CASSLGGTGGEQYF. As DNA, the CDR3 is TGTGCCAGCAGCTTAGGTGGGACAGGTGGAGAGCAGTACTTC.

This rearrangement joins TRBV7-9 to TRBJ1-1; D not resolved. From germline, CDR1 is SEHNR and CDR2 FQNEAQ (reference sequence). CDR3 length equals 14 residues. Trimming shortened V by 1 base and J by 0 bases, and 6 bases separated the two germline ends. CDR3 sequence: CASSLGQMNTEAFF. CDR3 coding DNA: TGTGCCAGCAGCTTAGGCCAGATGAACACTGAAGCTTTCTTT.

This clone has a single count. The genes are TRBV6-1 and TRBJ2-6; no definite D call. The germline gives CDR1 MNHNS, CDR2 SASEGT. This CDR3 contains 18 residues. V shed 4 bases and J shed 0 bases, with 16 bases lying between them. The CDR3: CASSVNRVTHSGANVLTF. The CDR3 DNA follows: TGTGCCAGCAGTGTAAACCGGGTCACCCACTCTGGGGCCAACGTCCTGACTTTC.

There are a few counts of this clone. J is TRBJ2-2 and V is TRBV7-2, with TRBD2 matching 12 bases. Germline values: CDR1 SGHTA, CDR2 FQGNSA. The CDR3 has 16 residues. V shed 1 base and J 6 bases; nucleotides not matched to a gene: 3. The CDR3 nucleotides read TGTGCCAGCAGCTTAGTGCCTAGCGGGAGGGCCGGGGAGCTGTTTTTT. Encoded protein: CASSLVPSGRAGELFF.

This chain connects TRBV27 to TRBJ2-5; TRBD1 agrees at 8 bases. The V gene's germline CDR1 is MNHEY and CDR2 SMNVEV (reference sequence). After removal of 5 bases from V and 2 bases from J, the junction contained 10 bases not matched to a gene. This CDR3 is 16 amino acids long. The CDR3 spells CASSPGTGYLQETQYF. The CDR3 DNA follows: TGTGCCAGCAGTCCGGGGACAGGCTACCTACAAGAGACCCAGTACTTC.

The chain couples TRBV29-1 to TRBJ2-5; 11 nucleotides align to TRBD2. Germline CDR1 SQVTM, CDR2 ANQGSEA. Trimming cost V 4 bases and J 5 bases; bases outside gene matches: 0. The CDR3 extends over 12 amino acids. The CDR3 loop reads CSVGTSGETQYF. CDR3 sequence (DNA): TGCAGCGTTGGGACTAGCGGGGAGACCCAGTACTTC.

The CDR3 here is CASSFPGTNTDTQYF. The DNA of the CDR3 is TGTGCCAGCAGCTTCCCCGGGACTAACACAGATACGCAGTATTTT. The V and J genes are TRBV5-4 and TRBJ2-3; 7 bases are shared with TRBD2. Trimming cost V 2 bases and J 2 bases; bases outside gene matches: 5. The CDR3 is 15 amino acids. Germline assignment: CDR1 SGHNT and CDR2 YYREEE (reference sequence).

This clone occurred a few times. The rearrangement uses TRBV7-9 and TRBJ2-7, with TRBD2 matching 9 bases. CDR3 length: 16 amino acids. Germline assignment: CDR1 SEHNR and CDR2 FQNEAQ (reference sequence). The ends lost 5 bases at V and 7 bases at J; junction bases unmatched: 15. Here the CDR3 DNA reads TGTGCCAGCAGCCGAAACATAGCGGGAGCCTCGCATGAGCAGTACTTC. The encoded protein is CASSRNIAGASHEQYF.